This T cell receptor (beta chain) was retrieved from a study of post-analysis software for immune sequencing data. Study summary: Clinical courses comprised relapsing-remitting, secondary progressive and progressive-relapsing multiple sclerosis.

Unique-molecular-identifier-tagged TCR beta cDNA libraries were used. MiXCR was run by TCRdb on the PCR reads, yielding one entry per CDR3 protein. The sample shows approximately 630,000 distinct CDR3 sequences, around 60% of them seen only once. Germline V CDR1 and CDR2: SQVTM, ANQGSEA. V was shortened by 7 bases and J by 0 bases, with 13 bases between the two germline ends. The CDR3 spans 14 residues. Study-wide results and caveats: Controls showed lower frequencies than patients for five or six TRBV segments, and TRBV5-6, TRBV5-1 and TRBV20-1 were among these.

This clonotype was seen a handful of times. The antigen remains undetermined. Sequencing was done on a sample of blood. The V gene is TRBV29-1, the J gene TRBJ2-1; weak D call: TRBD2 (6 bases). This clonotype was obtained from a girl aged 2 to 9 with multiple sclerosis. The CDR3 spells CSALEGSSYNEQFF. The CDR3 DNA reads as TGCAGCGCCCTGGAGGGGAGCTCCTACAATGAGCAGTTCTTC.